The clone carrying this T cell receptor beta chain was recorded a few times. Its antigen is as yet unknown. The data were taken from a study of cytomegalovirus exposure and HLA in healthy donors. Study-wide background: Out of about 190 million T cells, an earlier analysis found 117 million unique TCR beta sequences in total. The study placed about 81% of its 398 genotyped donors in the Caucasian-associated ancestry cluster. Findings and caveats of the study: HLA restriction was apparent for most CMV-associated TCR beta chains in a later analysis. In a later analysis, TCR association rates varied by HLA locus: DRB1 most, HLA-C fewest.

The PCR ran on 60 Vbeta and 13 Jbeta primers. TCRdb's copy holds only in-frame clones and misses some; the assay was immunoSEQ multiplex PCR. The sample shows approximately 120,000 clones, 17% of them seen only once. Germline V gene sequence: CDR1 MNHNY, CDR2 SVGAGI (reference sequence). This CDR3 spans 15 amino acids. The V segment lost 2 bases and the J segment 4 bases; nucleotides outside the gene matches: 7. The material sequenced was PBMCs. This clonotype originated in a female donor in good health and CMV-seropositive. The chain employs TRBV6-6 and TRBJ2-7; TRBD1 matches at 8 bases. This CDR3 is CASSYSAGGWYEQYF. The CDR3, as DNA: TGTGCCAGCAGTTACAGTGCAGGGGGCTGGTACGAGCAGTACTTC.